The 26 T cell receptor beta chains given below trace back to one sample, sequenced in a study of T cell responses to AZD1222 COVID-19 vaccine. TCRdb's copy holds only in-frame clones and misses some; the assay was immunoSEQ multiplex PCR. The sample includes some 150,000 clones, around nine tenths of them seen just once. The sample here was peripheral blood, taken on day 0 of AZD1222 vaccination. Every receptor here comes from an adult in good health.

This sequence joins TRBV28 and TRBJ2-2, with 7 bases identical to TRBD2. The CDR3 length is 17 residues. Germline CDR1 and CDR2: MDHEN and SYDVKM. With 7 bases clipped from V and 2 bases from J, the junction kept 13 bases outside the gene matches. DNA of the CDR3: TGTGCCAGCATCCCCTCGAGAGGGAGGGATAACACCGGGGAGCTGTTTTTT. Translating gives CASIPSRGRDNTGELFF.

The chain couples TRBV12-5 to TRBJ2-1, with TRBD2 matching 14 bases. Unmatched junction bases numbered 8, after V lost 0 bases and J lost 7 bases. This CDR3 has 18 amino acids. Germline assignment: CDR1 LGHNT and CDR2 FRNRAP. The CDR3 nucleotides read TGTGCTAGTGGTTTGGTCCTCGGGACTAGCGGGAGAGGTAATGAGCAGTTCTTC. It is translated as CASGLVLGTSGRGNEQFF.

V is TRBV2 and J is TRBJ1-2; D is ambiguous. The CDR3 length is 12 residues. Germline loops: CDR1 SNHLY, CDR2 FYNNEI. V was shortened by 5 bases and J by 0 bases, with 4 bases between the two germline ends. This chain's CDR3 is CASSRANYGYTF. DNA for the CDR3: TGTGCCAGCAGTAGGGCTAACTATGGCTACACCTTC.

The rearrangement joins TRBV27 to TRBJ1-6; 10 bases map to TRBD1. CDR1 is MNHEY, CDR2 SMNVEV, per germline (reference sequence). Trimming removed 2 bases from V and 10 bases from J; junction bases left unmatched: 11. The CDR3 is made up of 17 amino acids. The CDR3: CASSLTTGGVRRSPLHF. CDR3 bases: TGTGCCAGCAGTTTAACGACAGGGGGCGTCAGAAGATCACCCCTCCACTTT.

In DNA, the CDR3 is TGTGCCAGCAGTGAAGGTAGCGGGAGGGGAGAGACCCAGTACTTC. It specifies CASSEGSGRGETQYF. The rearrangement links TRBV6-4 to TRBJ2-5; TRBD2 agrees at 11 bases. The CDR3 covers 15 residues. Germline V gene sequence: CDR1 MRHNA, CDR2 SNTAGT. J gave up 4 bases and V 3 bases, and 4 bases lay outside the gene matches.

The CDR3 is CASRATGISDQPQHF. DNA for the CDR3: TGTGCCAGCAGGGCAACAGGGATCTCGGATCAGCCCCAGCATTTT. This chain links TRBV2 with TRBJ1-5; possible D gene TRBD1, 6 bases. V lost 6 bases, J lost 5 bases, and 17 bases lay in between. The CDR3 consists of 15 residues. CDR1 and CDR2 (germline): SNHLY, FYNNEI.

In this sample, this clone turned up a few times. The rearrangement links TRBV2 to TRBJ1-1; TRBD1 agrees at 9 bases. J was trimmed by 0 bases and V by 9 bases; bases with no gene match: 5. Germline CDR1 and CDR2: SNHLY and FYNNEI. This CDR3 contains 14 residues. The DNA of the CDR3 is TGTGCCAGTTACCGGGACAGGGTGAACACTGAAGCTTTCTTT. It specifies CASYRDRVNTEAFF.

The rearrangement joins TRBV14 to TRBJ2-1; D gene uncertain. Germline V gene data show CDR1 as SGHDN and CDR2 as FVKESK. The CDR3 totals 15 residues. Trimming took 6 bases from V and 4 from J, leaving 16 bases between them. The CDR3 protein is CASSPYERVYNEQFF. The CDR3 coding sequence is TGTGCCAGCAGTCCCTATGAAAGGGTATACAATGAGCAGTTCTTC.

V gene TRBV6-6 combines with J gene TRBJ1-4, with 8 nucleotides matching TRBD1. The ends lost 6 bases at V and 8 bases at J; junction bases unmatched: 5. The CDR3 contains 13 residues. The germline gives CDR1 MNHNY, CDR2 SVGAGI (reference sequence). DNA of the CDR3: TGTGCCAGCAGCCGGACAGGGCACGAAAAACTGTTTTTT. It encodes CASSRTGHEKLFF.

The chain employs TRBV2 and TRBJ1-1; 8 bases map to TRBD1. This CDR3 region has 14 residues. The germline V gene has CDR1 SNHLY and CDR2 FYNNEI. V trimming: 9 bases; J trimming: 1 base; junction bases outside the gene matches: 7. This chain's CDR3 is CARDRAAENTEAFF. The CDR3 DNA reads as TGTGCCAGGGACAGGGCGGCGGAGAACACTGAAGCTTTCTTT. The full variable domain, in which reference TRBV2 and TRBJ1-1 provide the parts outside the CDR3, is EPEVTQTPSHQVTQMGQEVILRCVPISNHLYFYWYRQILGQKVEFLVSFYNNEISEKSEIFDDQFSVERPDGSNFTLKIRSTKLEDSAMYFCARDRAAENTEAFFGQGTRLTVV.

The rearrangement uses TRBV4-2 and TRBJ1-1, with no clear D. The CDR3 length is 17 residues. V gave up 0 bases and J gave up 1 base, with 15 bases separating them. Germline V gene data show CDR1 as LGHNA and CDR2 as YNFKEQ. CDR3 in amino acids: CASSQDWRGNWNTEAFF. The CDR3 coding sequence is TGTGCCAGCAGCCAAGATTGGCGTGGGAACTGGAACACTGAAGCTTTCTTT.

The chain has TRBV4-2 and TRBJ2-7; D possibly uses TRBD1 or TRBD2 (6 bases each). The germline V gene encodes CDR1 LGHNA and CDR2 YNFKEQ. The CDR3 runs 15 residues. The V and J ends lost 0 bases and 2 bases respectively, with 11 bases between them. CDR3 protein: CASSQEGGVAYEQYF. In DNA, the CDR3 is TGTGCCAGCAGCCAAGAGGGGGGCGTGGCCTACGAGCAGTACTTC.

This rearrangement joins TRBV6-2 or TRBV6-3 to TRBJ1-1, with 9 bases that match TRBD1. The germline V gene has CDR1 MNHEY and CDR2 SVGEGT. The J segment lost 8 bases and the V segment lost 6 bases, leaving 13 bases of the junction unmatched. CDR3 length: 15 amino acids. This CDR3 reads CASSGGPYRGPEAFF. Written as DNA, the CDR3 is TGTGCCAGCAGCGGGGGCCCCTACAGGGGGCCAGAAGCTTTCTTT.

The chain joins TRBV28 to TRBJ1-5; D possibly corresponds to TRBD1 (6 bases). There are 14 residues in the CDR3. Between the trimmed V and J ends, which lost 5 bases and 7 bases, there was a span of 15 bases. The germline V gene encodes CDR1 MDHEN and CDR2 SYDVKM. The CDR3 reads CASSRDRTTQPQHF. The CDR3 DNA reads TGTGCCAGCAGTCGCGACAGGACTACGCAGCCCCAGCATTTT.

There are a few counts of this clone. J is TRBJ2-7 and V is TRBV7-9, with D maybe TRBD2 (6 bases). Trimming removed 4 bases at V and 1 base at J, with 14 bases between. CDR1 and CDR2 (germline): SEHNR, FQNEAQ (reference sequence). CDR3 size: 15 residues. For the CDR3, the DNA is TGTGCCAGCAGCTCTTATTCGGGAGAATCCTACGAGCAGTACTTC. Its translation is CASSSYSGESYEQYF.

The chain is built from TRBV5-4 and TRBJ2-5, with D tentatively TRBD1 or TRBD2 (6 bases each). The CDR3 is 13 residues long. Germline V gene lookup returns CDR1 SGHNT and CDR2 YYREEE (reference sequence). Trimming left V 7 bases short and J 1 base short, with 11 bases between. DNA for the CDR3: TGTGCCAGCGGAGGGACACCCCAAGAGACCCAGTACTTC. Residues: CASGGTPQETQYF.

The chain couples TRBV28 to TRBJ2-7; D ambiguous. The V and J ends lost 4 bases and 0 bases respectively, with 10 bases between them. The CDR3 is 14 amino acids. Germline V gives CDR1 MDHEN, CDR2 SYDVKM. In nucleotides, the CDR3 is TGTGCCAGCAGTTCTGACCTAAGCTCCTACGAGCAGTACTTC. As protein: CASSSDLSSYEQYF.

The V gene is TRBV6-4, the J gene TRBJ2-2, with no clear D. The CDR3 length is 14 residues. The V gene's germline CDR1 is MRHNA and CDR2 SNTAGT. Trimming left V 2 bases short and J 7 bases short, with 11 bases between. The CDR3 sequence: CASSDVAAHGELFF. CDR3 nucleotide sequence: TGTGCCAGCAGTGACGTGGCGGCTCACGGGGAGCTGTTTTTT.

CDR3 loop: CASSPGDTHTGELFF. The CDR3 DNA sequence: TGTGCCAGCAGTCCGGGGGACACCCACACCGGGGAGCTGTTTTTT. This rearrangement joins TRBV6-5 to TRBJ2-2, with D tentatively TRBD1 or TRBD2 (6 bases each). The germline CDR1 and CDR2 sequences are MNHEY and SVGAGI. The CDR3 length is 15 residues. The V end lost 5 bases, the J end lost 3 bases, and 13 bases lay between the germline ends.

The sample holds one count of this clone. The gene calls are TRBV3-1 (or the pseudogene TRBV3-2) and TRBJ1-1; no reliable D call. The CDR3 runs 14 residues. V gave up 2 bases and J gave up 1 base, with 8 bases separating them. CDR1 and CDR2 (germline): LGHDT, YNNKEL (reference sequence). This CDR3 is CASSQLTANTEAFF. The CDR3 DNA follows: TGTGCCAGCAGCCAATTGACGGCGAACACTGAAGCTTTCTTT.

This chain uses TRBV29-1 with TRBJ2-1, with 14 bases aligning to TRBD2. Losses at the gene ends were 6 bases for V and 6 bases for J; bases not matched to a gene: 16. The CDR3 length is 18 residues. CDR1 and CDR2 (germline): SQVTM, ANQGSEA. CDR3 loop: CSVTRTSGGTFSLNEQFF. The CDR3 DNA sequence: TGCAGCGTGACCAGGACTAGCGGGGGGACCTTCTCTCTCAATGAGCAGTTCTTC.

This clone was seen only once. The rearrangement uses TRBV9 and TRBJ2-7, with D unclear. With 0 bases removed from V and 1 base from J, the gap between germline ends came to 11 bases. Germline V CDR1 and CDR2: SGDLS, YYNGEE. The CDR3 is made up of 15 amino acids. The CDR3 coding sequence is TGTGCCAGCAGCGTAGGTCCCGAGAGTTCCTACGAGCAGTACTTC. Translating gives CASSVGPESSYEQYF.

In DNA form, the CDR3 reads TGTGCCAGCAGCGAGAGGGGCCGAGTGACCGGGGAGCTGTTTTTT. As protein: CASSERGRVTGELFF. V is TRBV9 and J is TRBJ2-2; D is tentatively TRBD1 or TRBD2 (5 bases each). Germline values: CDR1 SGDLS, CDR2 YYNGEE. Trimming removed 3 bases at V and 5 bases at J, with 14 bases between. The CDR3 extends over 15 amino acids.

This chain uses TRBV5-1 with TRBJ2-7; D might be TRBD1 or TRBD2, each matching 5 bases. Germline assignment: CDR1 SGHRS and CDR2 YFSETQ. Trimming pared 4 bases from V and 1 base from J, leaving 12 bases between. This CDR3 region has 14 residues. CDR3 protein: CASSDGTASYEQYF. DNA of the CDR3: TGCGCCAGCAGCGACGGGACGGCTTCCTACGAGCAGTACTTC.

V is TRBV27 and J is TRBJ1-1, with D hard to call. The CDR3 runs to 13 residues. With 0 bases removed from V and 0 bases from J, the gap between germline ends came to 2 bases. Germline lookup yields CDR1 MNHEY and CDR2 SMNVEV (reference sequence). The CDR3 DNA sequence: TGTGCCAGCAGTTTATCCATGAACACTGAAGCTTTCTTT. Amino acids: CASSLSMNTEAFF.

The chain uses TRBV5-1 and TRBJ1-4, with D unresolved. CDR3 size: 13 residues. Deletions cut 1 base from V and 4 bases from J, with 5 bases between. Germline CDR1 and CDR2: SGHRS and YFSETQ. CDR3 loop: CASSLSGNEKLFF. Written as DNA, the CDR3 is TGCGCCAGCAGCTTGTCGGGTAATGAAAAACTGTTTTTT.